This T cell receptor (beta chain) came from a study of read filtering for tumor transcriptome and immune sequencing. In this sample, this clonotype turned up many times. Its antigen is as yet unknown. Findings and caveats of the study: Sorted CD138-negative bone marrow cells were not purified T cells.

Molecular barcoded adaptors covering alpha/delta and beta/gamma chains were used on around 370 ng RNA. TCRdb ran MiXCR on the reads and lists one entry per CDR3 protein. The data contain fewer than 90,000 distinct CDR3 sequences, roughly an eighth of them singletons. Trimming removed 2 bases from V and 5 bases from J, with 19 bases in between. The CDR3 length is 16 residues. Germline CDR1 and CDR2: SEHNR and FQNEAQ (reference sequence). V and J are TRBV7-9 and TRBJ2-7; possibly TRBD2 for D (5 bases). This TCR was recovered from a donor at least 40 years old with multiple myeloma. The sequenced sample was a population of CD138-negative cells sorted from bone marrow. CDR3 nucleotides: TGTGCCAGCAGCTTAACGGACTCCCTAAACGGCAACGAGCAGTACTTC. This encodes CASSLTDSLNGNEQYF.